These 18 T cell receptor beta chains share one sample of origin, sequenced in a study of beta chain features in type 1 diabetes (dated by TCRdb to the late 2010s). The method behind the library was the immunoSEQ multiplex PCR assay. All of the isolated RNA was reverse transcribed with the High Capacity cDNA Reverse Transcription Kit, so expressed TCRB transcripts were sequenced. TCRdb's version of the immuneACCESS table is confined to in-frame rearrangements and falls short of the full clone set. An unresolved V gene accounts for under half of the shortfall where checked; the remainder is of unknown origin. Here the sample has hundreds of thousands of clones; around 13% occur a single time. The top ten clonotypes cover roughly 0.038% of the sample. The sequenced sample was naive CD4+ T cells from blood. According to the study, the label for this sample's cell subset or site signals: true naive CD4+ T cells. The receptors here all came from a young man in good health.

The chain links TRBV4-3 to TRBJ2-3; 12 bases are a match to TRBD2. This CDR3 has 17 residues. After removal of 0 bases from V and 6 bases from J, the junction contained 7 bases not matched to a gene. Germline-derived CDR1 and CDR2 are LGHNA and YSLEER. This chain's CDR3 is CASSQDSLAGGPDTQYF. As DNA, the CDR3 is TGCGCCAGCAGCCAAGATAGTCTAGCGGGGGGGCCTGATACGCAGTATTTT.

This clone has more than one count but fewer than ten. This chain connects TRBV29-1 to TRBJ1-5; D possibly corresponds to TRBD1 (5 bases). The CDR3 runs to 14 residues. V gave up 7 bases and J gave up 6 bases, with 19 bases separating them. CDR1 SQVTM and CDR2 ANQGSEA come from the germline V gene. The CDR3, as DNA: TGCAGCGCTGGGGAGGGGCCGCGGGGTCAGCCCCAGCATTTT. Translating it yields CSAGEGPRGQPQHF.

This clone has just a few counts. The rearrangement uses TRBV30 and TRBJ2-1, with TRBD2 matching over 12 bases. This CDR3 is 17 amino acids long. Trimming at V came to 0 bases and at J to 9 bases, leaving 12 bases not matched to a gene. Germline values: CDR1 GTSNPN, CDR2 SVGIG (reference sequence). For the CDR3, the DNA is TGTGCCTGGAGTGTAGTAGGTGGACTAGCGGGATGGGGTGAGCAGTTCTTC. Protein sequence: CAWSVVGGLAGWGEQFF.

This clone was seen more than once but under ten times. This sequence joins TRBV29-1 and TRBJ2-5, with D unclear. The closer fit of TRBJ2-7 to the DNA end suggests the J call may be wrong. Germline V gene data show CDR1 as SQVTM and CDR2 as ANQGSEA. The CDR3 covers 13 residues. The CDR3 nucleotides are TGCAGCGTTCAAGCCAGTCCTCGGTACGAGCAGTACTTC. Translating gives CSVQASPRYEQYF.

The J gene is TRBJ2-7, the V gene TRBV6-5, with TRBD2 matching over 14 bases. This CDR3 has 15 residues. Trimming cost V 5 bases and J 6 bases; bases outside gene matches: 6. Germline CDR1 MNHEY, CDR2 SVGAGI. CDR3 DNA: TGTGCCAGCAGTCGCGGGACTAGCGGGAGTGGCGAGCAGTACGTC. It encodes CASSRGTSGSGEQYV.

Worth noting for this clone: Other nucleotide sequences in the sample specify the same CDR3. The V and J genes are TRBV29-1 and TRBJ1-4; D gene unclear. V lost 6 bases to trimming and J lost 5 bases, with 19 bases between them. From germline, CDR1 is SQVTM and CDR2 ANQGSEA. This CDR3 region has 15 residues. The CDR3 DNA sequence: TGCAGCGTGCGTTTCCGAGCGTTGGGGAATGAAAAACTGTTTTTT. Protein product: CSVRFRALGNEKLFF.

This clone was observed a handful of times. This chain connects TRBV5-6 to TRBJ2-1, with D perhaps TRBD1 or TRBD2 (5 bases each). Germline V gene data show CDR1 as SGHDT and CDR2 as YYEEEE. CDR3 length: 16 residues. Trimming removed 4 bases from V and 9 bases from J, with 23 bases in between. The CDR3 reads CASSPAGGAAGAEQFF. The CDR3 region has the DNA TGTGCCAGCAGCCCTGCTGGAGGCGCCGCTGGGGCTGAGCAGTTCTTC.

This rearrangement joins TRBV6-6 to TRBJ1-1; D uncertain. CDR1 and CDR2 from the germline V gene are MNHNY and SVGAGI (reference sequence). V lost 7 bases to trimming and J lost 1 base, with 13 bases between them. The CDR3 is 14 residues long. CDR3 residues: CASMEDGKNTEAFF. The CDR3 region has the DNA TGTGCCAGCATGGAAGACGGAAAGAACACTGAAGCTTTCTTT.

This clone came up a few times. This chain uses TRBV7-9 with TRBJ2-1; D is uncertain. The CDR3 has 11 amino acids. The germline CDR1 and CDR2 sequences are SEHNR and FQNEAQ (reference sequence). V was trimmed by 6 bases and J by 4 bases, leaving 4 bases between them. CDR3 coding DNA: TGTGCCAGCAGGATGTACAATGAGCAGTTCTTC. It codes for CASRMYNEQFF.

The table lists this clone with a few counts. Compared with germline, one end of the junction differs, possibly owing to a read error. The chain employs TRBV7-2 and TRBJ2-3, with D perhaps TRBD1 (6 bases). Germline CDR1 reads SGHTA; CDR2 reads FQGNSA. The CDR3 consists of 15 residues. The chain's CDR3 is CRRTVAAVFTDTQYF. Written as DNA, the CDR3 is TGCCGCCGGACAGTCGCCGCCGTCTTCACAGATACGCAGTATTTT.

Points on this clone: This same CDR3 is encoded by further DNA sequences in the sample. The chain is built from TRBV4-3 and TRBJ2-1; the D is unclear. The V end was cut by 0 bases, the J end by 7 bases, with 7 bases between. The germline V gene has CDR1 LGHNA and CDR2 YSLEER. The CDR3 covers 13 residues. The CDR3, as DNA: TGCGCCAGCAGCCAAGATCCGGGTAATGAGCAGTTCTTC. This codes for CASSQDPGNEQFF.

The chain recombines TRBV29-1 with TRBJ1-1; 7 bases agree with TRBD1. Trimming removed 5 bases from V and 3 bases from J; junction bases left unmatched: 15. The V gene's germline CDR1 is SQVTM and CDR2 ANQGSEA. This CDR3 contains 16 residues. CDR3 DNA sequence: TGCAGCGTTAGAAAAGGGAGACTAGGGGGCGACACTGAAGCTTTCTTT. Protein product: CSVRKGRLGGDTEAFF.

The V gene is TRBV6-1, the J gene TRBJ1-6, with D hard to call. The CDR3 spans 15 residues. Trimming took off 3 bases at V and 0 bases at J, with 6 bases between the two ends. The V gene's germline CDR1 is MNHNS and CDR2 SASEGT. CDR3 sequence reads: CASSDRSSYNSPLHF. The DNA for the CDR3 is TGTGCCAGCAGTGACAGGAGCTCCTATAATTCACCCCTCCACTTT.

The sample holds a few counts of this clone. The chain links TRBV18 to TRBJ1-3, with D tentatively TRBD1 (6 bases). The CDR3 runs to 16 residues. V was clipped by 4 bases and J by 0 bases, with 13 bases between them. CDR1 and CDR2 (germline): KGHSH, LQKENI. The CDR3 sequence: CASSLGDKTSGNTIYF. The CDR3 nucleotides read TGTGCCAGCTCACTCGGGGACAAAACCTCTGGAAACACCATATATTTT. Complete variable domain (other parts from reference TRBV18 and TRBJ1-3): NAGVMQNPRHLVRRRGQEARLRCSPMKGHSHVYWYRQLPEEGLKFMVYLQKENIIDESGMPKERFSAEFPKEGPSILRIQQVVRGDSAAYFCASSLGDKTSGNTIYFGEGSWLTVV.

The J gene is TRBJ1-6, the V gene TRBV2, with TRBD1 matching over 8 bases. The ends lost 6 bases at V and 6 bases at J; junction bases unmatched: 7. The V gene's germline CDR1 is SNHLY and CDR2 FYNNEI. The CDR3 runs 15 residues. Written as DNA, the CDR3 is TGTGCCAGCAGGCGCGCGACAGGGGCTAATTCACCCCTCCACTTT. It specifies CASRRATGANSPLHF.

As concerns this clone: One end of the junction does not line up with germline, which may come from a read error. V and J are TRBV9 and TRBJ1-3; a possible D gene is TRBD1 (5 bases). This CDR3 is built from 13 residues. Per the germline V gene, CDR1 is SGDLS and CDR2 is YYNGEE. In DNA, the CDR3 is TGTGCCAGCAGCGTAGGCTGGGGGGATATGCAGAATTTT. Translating gives CASSVGWGDMQNF.

V is TRBV2 and J is TRBJ1-2; perhaps TRBD1 as D (5 bases). CDR1 is SNHLY and CDR2 is FYNNEI in the germline V gene. The germline V and J ends were trimmed by 5 bases and 7 bases, with 11 bases remaining between them. This CDR3 spans 12 amino acids. DNA of the CDR3: TGTGCCAGCAGTTCGGAAGGGACTGGCTACACCTTC. This sequence encodes CASSSEGTGYTF.

A few counts support this clone. The J gene is TRBJ2-1, the V gene TRBV29-1; weak D call: TRBD2 (6 bases). V was clipped by 6 bases and J by 1 base, with 19 bases between them. CDR3 length: 16 residues. The germline CDR1 and CDR2 sequences are SQVTM and ANQGSEA. The CDR3 here is CSVKAGTVTSYNEQFF. The CDR3 nucleotides are TGCAGCGTGAAGGCCGGGACTGTCACGTCCTACAATGAGCAGTTCTTC.